These T cell receptor beta chains were read from a single sample in a study of esophageal squamous cell carcinoma under preoperative chemotherapy. Via MiXCR, TCRdb re-called the PCR reads, giving one row per CDR3 protein. Of 34,000 or so distinct CDR3 sequences in the sample, under 60% were seen once. The sample was gathered from a patient given preoperative chemotherapy. The receptors here all came from a human donor with esophageal squamous cell carcinoma. The donor label of this sample is uncertain. Each CDR3 is given with its conserved first and last residue. Fields, in order: CDR3 DNA, CDR3 protein, V gene, D gene, clone size, J gene. D genes are given only for firm matches. Not all rows give a size; the values are once, few, many and, for expanded clones, a class.

TGTGCCAGCAGTGGGGCTAGCGGGGGGGCAGATACGCAGTATTTT CASSGASGGADTQYF TRBV6-1 TRBD2 many TRBJ2-3
TGTGCCAGCAGCTTAGATGGGCTTTATAGCAATCAGCCCCAGCATTTT CASSLDGLYSNQPQHF TRBV11-2 - few TRBJ1-5
TGTGCCAGCAGGGGCCTCGGGGGGGGTCCCGGTGATACGCAGTACTTT CASRGLGGGPGDTQYF TRBV7-8 TRBD2 few TRBJ2-3
TGTGCCAGCAGCCCAATTGGGGCAGACACAGATACGCAGTATTTT CASSPIGADTDTQYF TRBV6-2/TRBV6-3 - many TRBJ2-3
TGTGCCAGCAGCTTAGCGGGCACCGAGCCCAGTGTCCAAAAGACCCAGTACTTC CASSLAGTEPSVQKTQYF TRBV7-2 - - TRBJ2-5
TGTGCCAGCGGGACTGTAGGGGGGCGTGAGCGTTTCCTGGGCCCAGATACGCAGTATTTT CASGTVGGRERFLGPDTQYF TRBV7-2 - - TRBJ2-3
TGTGCCAGTAGTCCCGCCGGGCGGGGACTAGCGGGGTCTCTTTCACAAGAGACCCAGTACTTC CASSPAGRGLAGSLSQETQYF TRBV19 TRBD2 many TRBJ2-5
TGTGCCAGCAGTGCTACGGGCGGGGGGGCCACAGATATTCAGTATTTT CASSATGGGATDIQYF TRBV12-3/TRBV12-4 TRBD2 once TRBJ2-3
TGTGCCAGCAGCCCTCGGGGGTCCAACACAGATACGCAGTATTTT CASSPRGSNTDTQYF TRBV7-2 - many TRBJ2-3
TGTGCCAGCAGTTACTCGACGGGGGCCAACAATGAGCAGTTCTTC CASSYSTGANNEQFF TRBV6-5 - many TRBJ2-1
TGTGCCAGCAGCTCAGGGGACACAGGTACGCTGTTTTTT CASSSGDTGTLFF TRBV7-2 - - TRBJ2-2
TGTGCCAGCAGCTACGAGCGGGAGCTAATCTACGAGCAGTACTTC CASSYERELIYEQYF TRBV11-3 TRBD2 - TRBJ2-7
- CASSAGVGGGNLDTQYF TRBV11-3 - - TRBJ2-3
TGTGCCAGCAGCGCCCATGGACCCAGCTACAATGAGCAGTTCTTC CASSAHGPSYNEQFF TRBV11-2 - many TRBJ2-1
TGTGCCAGCAGTTTAAGCGTCCCAGATACGCAGTATTTT CASSLSVPDTQYF TRBV12-3/TRBV12-4 - many TRBJ2-3
TGTGCCAGCAGTCAAGGGGGCACAGATACGCAGTATTTT CASSQGGTDTQYF TRBV6-1 - few TRBJ2-3
TGCAGTGCTAGGACAGGGGCCGCAGCCTACGAGCAGTACTTC CSARTGAAAYEQYF TRBV20-1 TRBD1 - TRBJ2-7
TGTGCCAGTAGTAGGGAGAGAAACACTGAAGCTTTCTTT CASSRERNTEAFF TRBV19 - - TRBJ1-1
TGCAGTGCTAGAGTGAGCGGGGGGGCTACCGGGGAGCTGTTTTTT CSARVSGGATGELFF TRBV20-1 TRBD2 - TRBJ2-2
TGTGCCAGCAGCTTAGTAGCGGGAGGGCCCTACGAGCAGTACTTC CASSLVAGGPYEQYF TRBV7-2 TRBD2 many TRBJ2-7
TGTGCCAGCGGGAGCCGTGCCCAAGAGGACCAGTATTTC CASGSRAQEDQYF TRBV7-9 - - TRBJ2-5
TGTGCCAGCAGCCCCGGACCGGGACAGGGGCGGGATGGCTACACCTTC CASSPGPGQGRDGYTF TRBV7-2 TRBD1 once TRBJ1-2
TGTGCCAGCAGCCTCAACTCGGGGCTGGGGGATAGAAATACTCAGTATTTC CASSLNSGLGDRNTQYF TRBV7-3 - - TRBJ2-4
TGTGCCAGCTCACAACTTTCGGGGGCAGAGAACACTGAAGCTTTCTTT CASSQLSGAENTEAFF TRBV18 - - TRBJ1-1
TGTGCCAGCAGCATGAGGACCTCCTACAATGAGCAGTACTTC CASSMRTSYNEQYF TRBV12-3/TRBV12-4 - - TRBJ2-7
TGTGCCAGGGGCCAAGGGGCTCTCGGCACAGAGACCCAGTATTTC CARGQGALGTETQYF TRBV7-3 - - TRBJ2-3
TGTGCCAGCCGTTCCCTGGAAAGGGACACTGAAGCTTTCTTT CASRSLERDTEAFF TRBV5-4 - many TRBJ1-1
TGTGCCAGCAGTCTCCGACAGGGTTACGAGCAGTACTTC CASSLRQGYEQYF TRBV12-3/TRBV12-4 TRBD1 - TRBJ2-7
TGTGCCAGCAGTTACTGGGACACGCTGCGTAGGTTACTCTGGGGCCAACGTCCTGACTTT CASSYWDTLRRLLWGQRPDF TRBV6-2/TRBV6-3 - - TRBJ2-6
TGTGCCAGCAGCAACCTAGCGGGGGGGCACGGAGAGACGCAGTACTTT CASSNLAGGHGETQYF TRBV7-8 TRBD2 - TRBJ2-3
TGTGCCAGCAGCTTCTTGTCTAGCGGGAGTTTTAATGAGCAGTTCTTC CASSFLSSGSFNEQFF TRBV7-8 TRBD2 - TRBJ2-1